These 13 T cell receptor beta chains share one sample of origin, sequenced in a study of T cell responses to AZD1222 COVID-19 vaccine. The protocol was immunoSEQ multiplex PCR, while the TCRdb copy is restricted to in-frame clones and leaves out a portion. The sample records roughly 150,000 clones, less than 95% being singletons. The source material was peripheral blood, sampled on day 0 of AZD1222 vaccination. Receptors originate from an adult in good health.

The chain recombines TRBV28 with TRBJ2-1; 16 bases align to TRBD2. The CDR3 totals 21 residues. Germline CDR1 reads MDHEN; CDR2 reads SYDVKM. The ends lost 4 bases at V and 10 bases at J; junction bases unmatched: 22. The CDR3 spells CASSSGTGVVPGLAGGGEQFF. CDR3 DNA sequence: TGTGCCAGCAGTTCCGGGACAGGGGTCGTCCCGGGACTAGCGGGAGGGGGCGAGCAGTTCTTC.

The chain employs TRBV28 and TRBJ2-2; D gene ambiguous. The CDR3 runs to 12 residues. Trimming cost V 3 bases and J 7 bases, with 6 bases left between them. Per the germline V gene, CDR1 is MDHEN and CDR2 is SYDVKM. Here the CDR3 DNA reads TGTGCCAGCAGTTTTGAAGTCGGGGAGCTGTTTTTT. Translating gives CASSFEVGELFF.

This clone was found once. The chain combines TRBV13 with TRBJ2-7, with a possible D match to TRBD1 (6 bases). Germline lookup yields CDR1 PRHDT and CDR2 FYEKMQ (reference sequence). This CDR3 region has 14 residues. V was shortened by 5 bases and J by 3 bases, with 14 bases between the two germline ends. The DNA for the CDR3 is TGTGCCAGCAGCATCGGACAGAGTAACTACGAGCAGTACTTC. Protein product: CASSIGQSNYEQYF.

The chain has TRBV6-1 and TRBJ1-2; 9 nucleotides line up with TRBD1. Germline trimming cut 3 bases from V and 3 bases from J; bases unmatched to any gene: 5. CDR1 is MNHNS, CDR2 SASEGT, per germline. The CDR3 has 15 amino acids. DNA for the CDR3: TGTGCCAGCAGTGAGCAGGGACAGGGTGACTATGGCTACACCTTC. Its translation is CASSEQGQGDYGYTF.

In DNA form, the CDR3 reads TGTGCCAGCAGAAAAGGGGGCCCTAACACTGAAGCTTTCTTT. Its translation: CASRKGGPNTEAFF. The V call is TRBV6-1, the J call TRBJ1-1; 7 bases match TRBD1. Germline CDR1 reads MNHNS; CDR2 reads SASEGT. The CDR3 spans 14 residues. J was trimmed by 2 bases and V by 6 bases; bases with no gene match: 6.

The CDR3: CASSPFFSGGSTDTQYF. CDR3 sequence (DNA): TGTGCCAGCTCACCGTTCTTCAGCGGGGGGAGCACAGATACGCAGTATTTT. The chain couples TRBV18 to TRBJ2-3; 9 bases agree with TRBD2. The CDR3 is 17 residues long. The trim removed 3 bases at V and 0 bases at J, leaving 7 bases unmatched. Germline CDR1 and CDR2: KGHSH and LQKENI. Using reference TRBV18 and TRBJ2-3 for the parts outside the CDR3, the full variable domain is NAGVMQNPRHLVRRRGQEARLRCSPMKGHSHVYWYRQLPEEGLKFMVYLQKENIIDESGMPKERFSAEFPKEGPSILRIQQVVRGDSAAYFCASSPFFSGGSTDTQYFGPGTRLTVL.

The chain employs TRBV27 and TRBJ1-2; D is unresolved. V dropped 0 bases and J dropped 2 bases, with 7 bases sitting between them. This CDR3 has 14 residues. The germline V gene has CDR1 MNHEY and CDR2 SMNVEV (reference sequence). The CDR3 DNA reads as TGTGCCAGCAGTTTATCTACACGGAACTATGGCTACACCTTC. This gives the protein CASSLSTRNYGYTF.

The V call is TRBV7-9, the J call TRBJ1-2; D not resolved. V lost 2 bases and J lost 4, with 17 bases in between. In germline, CDR1 is SEHNR, CDR2 FQNEAQ (reference sequence). CDR3 length equals 16 residues. CDR3 sequence: CASSLSAGQKSYGYTF. CDR3 DNA sequence: TGTGCCAGCAGCTTATCGGCGGGCCAAAAATCCTATGGCTACACCTTC.

J is TRBJ2-7 and V is TRBV7-2; weak D call: TRBD1 (5 bases). The V and J ends lost 7 bases and 5 bases respectively, with 18 bases between them. Germline CDR1 and CDR2: SGHTA and FQGNSA. The CDR3 is 14 amino acids. CDR3 DNA: TGTGCCAGCAACACAAAACAGGTGGGCGACGAGCAGTACTTC. It specifies CASNTKQVGDEQYF.

The gene calls are TRBV3-1 (or the pseudogene TRBV3-2) and TRBJ2-2; 8 nucleotides agree with TRBD2. CDR1 LGHDT and CDR2 YNNKEL come from the germline V gene (reference sequence). Losses at the gene ends were 1 base for V and 6 bases for J; bases not matched to a gene: 1. The CDR3 totals 14 residues. Here the CDR3 DNA reads TGTGCCAGCAGCCAAGCGGGGGGGCCCGGGGAGCTGTTTTTT. Translating it yields CASSQAGGPGELFF.

In this sample, this clone turned up a few times. The rearrangement links TRBV5-1 to TRBJ2-3; D possibly corresponds to TRBD2 (6 bases). Germline-derived CDR1 and CDR2 are SGHRS and YFSETQ. V lost 2 bases, J lost 2 bases, and 15 bases lay in between. This CDR3 is 16 amino acids long. Written as DNA, the CDR3 is TGCGCCAGCAGCTTAGTGTCTAGCGCCTACACAGATACGCAGTATTTT. It codes for CASSLVSSAYTDTQYF.

The chain carries TRBV27 and TRBJ2-7; D unresolved. The V gene lost 6 bases and the J gene lost 3 bases, with 9 bases spanning the gap. There are 12 residues in the CDR3. Germline V gives CDR1 MNHEY, CDR2 SMNVEV (reference sequence). As DNA, the CDR3 is TGTGCCAGCAGCGCAGTGGGCTACGAGCAGTACTTC. It codes for CASSAVGYEQYF.

The gene calls are TRBV6-4 and TRBJ1-1; D is unclear. This CDR3 is 13 amino acids long. Trimming removed 4 bases at V and 1 base at J, with 7 bases between. Germline V lookup: CDR1 MRHNA, CDR2 SNTAGT. The CDR3 is CASSGTKNTEAFF. The CDR3 nucleotides are TGTGCCAGCAGTGGCACAAAGAACACTGAAGCTTTCTTT.